Following are 3 T cell receptor beta chains from one sample sequenced in a study of blood T cell repertoires in COVID-19. Measured with immunoSEQ multiplex PCR; TCRdb has only the in-frame clones, and not every one. The table records around 60,000 clones, roughly 84% of them present only once. Material for sequencing was peripheral blood. Receptor source: a man between 65 and 80 years old with acute or convalescent COVID-19.

The genes are TRBV18 and TRBJ2-3; D is uncertain. The CDR3 consists of 13 residues. Trimming cost V 6 bases and J 3 bases, with 10 bases left between them. The germline gives CDR1 KGHSH, CDR2 LQKENI. The chain's CDR3 is CASSRISTDTQYF. The CDR3 region has the DNA TGTGCCAGCTCGCGAATATCAACAGATACGCAGTATTTT. Looking up the rest from reference TRBV18 and TRBJ2-3 gives the full variable domain: NAGVMQNPRHLVRRRGQEARLRCSPMKGHSHVYWYRQLPEEGLKFMVYLQKENIIDESGMPKERFSAEFPKEGPSILRIQQVVRGDSAAYFCASSRISTDTQYFGPGTRLTVL.

The chain links TRBV25-1 to TRBJ1-6, with D unresolved. Trimming removed 4 bases at V and 7 bases at J, with 14 bases between. This CDR3 has 15 residues. The V gene's germline CDR1 is MGHDK and CDR2 SYGVNS. DNA for the CDR3: TGTGCCAGCAGTGTGGGCAACCCGTGGAATTCACCCCTCCACTTT. It translates to CASSVGNPWNSPLHF. Full variable domain (missing parts from reference TRBV25-1 and TRBJ1-6): EADIYQTPRYLVIGTGKKITLECSQTMGHDKMYWYQQDPGMELHLIHYSYGVNSTEKGDLSSESTVSRIRTEHFPLTLESARPSHTSQYLCASSVGNPWNSPLHFGNGTRLTVT.

The V and J genes are TRBV5-1 and TRBJ2-7; 9 bases line up with TRBD1. CDR3 size: 15 residues. V lost 4 bases to trimming and J lost 0 bases; unmatched junction nucleotides: 5. From germline, CDR1 is SGHRS and CDR2 YFSETQ. CDR3 protein: CASSGGQGPSYEQYF. For the CDR3, the DNA is TGCGCCAGCAGCGGGGGACAGGGTCCCTCCTACGAGCAGTACTTC.